This entry lists 23 T cell receptor beta chains sequenced from one sample in a study of OX40 agonist ivuxolimab in advanced cancers. The assay was immunoSEQ multiplex PCR, and TCRdb's table has in-frame clones only and misses some. Of about 110,000 clones listed, about nine tenths are singletons. This sample comprised CD4+ or CD8+ T cells sorted from blood, obtained in a trial of the OX40 agonist ivuxolimab. Receptor source: an adult with an advanced solid tumor such as melanoma, head and neck, liver or kidney cancer.

This clone was seen only a few times. V is TRBV6-6 and J is TRBJ2-3, with TRBD2 matching 8 bases. The CDR3 is 16 amino acids. J gave up 0 bases and V 3 bases, and 5 bases lay outside the gene matches. Germline lookup yields CDR1 MNHNY and CDR2 SVGAGI (reference sequence). CDR3 in DNA: TGTGCCAGCAGTTATTATAGCGGGGCTAGCACAGATACGCAGTATTTT. Amino acids: CASSYYSGASTDTQYF.

The chain links TRBV6-5 to TRBJ1-2; possibly TRBD1 for D (5 bases). With 8 bases removed from V and 0 bases from J, the gap between germline ends came to 13 bases. Germline CDR1 MNHEY, CDR2 SVGAGI. This CDR3 region has 14 residues. The CDR3 reads CASRRGPANYGYTF. CDR3 DNA sequence: TGTGCCAGCCGTAGGGGACCAGCTAACTATGGCTACACCTTC.

CDR3: CASSSRGRRTEAFF. Here the CDR3 DNA reads TGTGCCAGCAGTTCTAGGGGTAGGAGAACTGAAGCTTTCTTT. The chain joins TRBV28 to TRBJ1-1; maybe TRBD1 (5 bases). CDR1 is MDHEN and CDR2 is SYDVKM in the germline V gene. The CDR3 sequence is 14 residues long. V was trimmed by 4 bases and J by 5 bases, leaving 14 bases between them.

The chain carries TRBV19 and TRBJ1-2; no firm D call. CDR3 length: 11 amino acids. Per the germline V gene, CDR1 is LNHDA and CDR2 is SQIVND (reference sequence). Trimming took off 4 bases at V and 7 bases at J, with 7 bases between the two ends. CDR3 protein: CASSSLAGYTF. The CDR3 coding sequence is TGTGCCAGTAGTAGTTTGGCTGGCTACACCTTC.

The chain employs TRBV5-1 and TRBJ2-3; 11 bases are a match to TRBD2. This CDR3 contains 15 residues. The J segment lost 1 base and the V segment lost 3 bases, leaving 1 base of the junction unmatched. Germline lookup yields CDR1 SGHRS and CDR2 YFSETQ. CDR3: CASSSTSGGTDTQYF. In DNA form, the CDR3 reads TGCGCCAGCAGCTCGACTAGCGGGGGCACAGATACGCAGTATTTT.

The V gene is TRBV5-4, the J gene TRBJ2-7; TRBD1 agrees at 7 bases. The CDR3 totals 13 residues. With 6 bases clipped from V and 4 bases from J, the junction kept 7 bases outside the gene matches. CDR1 is SGHNT, CDR2 YYREEE, per germline (reference sequence). CDR3 sequence: CASTLDRAYEQYF. DNA of the CDR3: TGTGCCAGCACCCTTGACAGGGCATACGAGCAGTACTTC.

The chain carries TRBV11-3 and TRBJ2-7, with 7 bases lining up with TRBD1. The CDR3 contains 14 residues. CDR1 is SGHNT and CDR2 is YENEEA in the germline V gene. V lost 6 bases, J lost 4 bases, and 9 bases stayed unmatched. CDR3 protein: CASRHPRTGYEQYF. CDR3 DNA: TGTGCCAGCAGACACCCGCGGACAGGTTACGAGCAGTACTTC.

V gene TRBV27 combines with J gene TRBJ1-2; maybe TRBD1 (5 bases). V lost 5 bases, J lost 4 bases, and 14 bases lay in between. The CDR3 is 14 amino acids. Germline values: CDR1 MNHEY, CDR2 SMNVEV (reference sequence). This chain's CDR3 is CASSIVQGSYGYTF. CDR3 DNA: TGTGCCAGCAGTATAGTGCAGGGTAGCTATGGCTACACCTTC.

This sequence joins TRBV28 and TRBJ2-1, with D perhaps TRBD2 (7 bases). V lost 3 bases, J lost 9 bases, and 9 bases lay in between. CDR3 length equals 12 residues. CDR1 and CDR2 from the germline V gene are MDHEN and SYDVKM. Here the CDR3 reads CASSFAGAEQFF. In nucleotides, the CDR3 is TGTGCCAGCAGTTTTGCGGGGGCTGAGCAGTTCTTC.

The chain joins TRBV5-1 to TRBJ1-1, with D tentatively TRBD1 (5 bases). Trimming pared 2 bases from V and 1 base from J, leaving 9 bases between. The CDR3 has 14 residues. The germline V gene encodes CDR1 SGHRS and CDR2 YFSETQ. CDR3 amino acids: CASSFLTGNTEAFF. In DNA form, the CDR3 reads TGCGCCAGCAGCTTTTTAACAGGGAACACTGAAGCTTTCTTT.

The chain employs TRBV5-1 and TRBJ2-1; 9 nucleotides line up with TRBD2. There are 15 residues in the CDR3. The germline CDR1 and CDR2 sequences are SGHRS and YFSETQ. After removal of 3 bases from V and 1 base from J, the junction contained 2 bases not matched to a gene. The CDR3 DNA reads TGCGCCAGCAGCTCGAGCGGGGGGTCCTACAATGAGCAGTTCTTC. Protein: CASSSSGGSYNEQFF.

This CDR3 reads CASSTGTANTEAFF. CDR3 coding DNA: TGTGCCAGCTCCACCGGGACAGCGAACACTGAAGCTTTCTTT. The chain recombines TRBV18 with TRBJ1-1, with 7 nucleotides matching TRBD1. J was trimmed by 1 base and V by 6 bases; bases with no gene match: 5. The CDR3 is 14 amino acids. CDR1 and CDR2 (germline): KGHSH, LQKENI.

CDR3 nucleotides: TGTGCCACCCGGCTGGGGGGGCCGAACTATGGCTACACCTTC. Its translation is CATRLGGPNYGYTF. This sequence joins TRBV15 and TRBJ1-2; maybe TRBD1 (6 bases). The CDR3 runs to 14 residues. V lost 8 bases to trimming and J lost 2 bases, with 15 bases between them. Germline V gene data show CDR1 as LNHNV and CDR2 as YYDKDF (reference sequence).

The chain employs TRBV19 and TRBJ1-1; TRBD1 aligns across 7 bases. The V gene's germline CDR1 is LNHDA and CDR2 SQIVND (reference sequence). V lost 3 bases, J lost 4 bases, and 8 bases stayed unmatched. The CDR3 totals 15 residues. The CDR3 DNA sequence: TGTGCCAGTAGTATGGTAGGGGGCCGGGGCACTGAAGCTTTCTTT. Its translation: CASSMVGGRGTEAFF.

V usage is TRBV4-3 and J usage is TRBJ2-4, with 11 nucleotides matching TRBD1. V trimming: 6 bases; J trimming: 2 bases; junction bases outside the gene matches: 9. The CDR3 consists of 17 residues. Looked up from germline, CDR1 is LGHNA and CDR2 is YSLEER. The CDR3 spells CASSPRTGGGTKNIQYF. DNA for the CDR3: TGCGCCAGCAGTCCTAGGACAGGGGGCGGAACCAAAAACATTCAGTACTTC.

This clone was observed a single time. The V gene is TRBV19, the J gene TRBJ2-2; unclear D gene. Germline-derived CDR1 and CDR2 are LNHDA and SQIVND (reference sequence). Between the trimmed V and J ends, which lost 2 bases and 1 base, there was a span of 11 bases. The CDR3 sequence is 16 residues long. The DNA for the CDR3 is TGTGCCAGTAGTATATCCTCACAGAGGAACACCGGGGAGCTGTTTTTT. Its translation: CASSISSQRNTGELFF.

The chain carries TRBV4-3 and TRBJ2-2, with a weak D call TRBD2 (6 bases). In germline, CDR1 is LGHNA, CDR2 YSLEER. With 0 bases removed from V and 4 bases from J, the gap between germline ends came to 12 bases. This CDR3 comprises 16 residues. The CDR3 loop reads CASSQDMAGSTGELFF. CDR3 nucleotides: TGCGCCAGCAGCCAAGATATGGCGGGGAGCACCGGGGAGCTGTTTTTT.

The chain carries TRBV19 and TRBJ2-7; 7 nucleotides line up with TRBD1. V was pared by 7 bases and J by 3 bases, with 6 bases of the junction left unmatched. CDR1 LNHDA and CDR2 SQIVND come from the germline V gene (reference sequence). The CDR3 is 13 residues long. The CDR3 here is CASTTGSSYEQYF. CDR3 DNA: TGTGCCAGTACGACAGGGTCGAGCTACGAGCAGTACTTC.

This clone has only one observation. The rearrangement uses TRBV7-2 and TRBJ2-7, with D possibly TRBD1 on 5 matching bases. This CDR3 has 14 amino acids. The germline gives CDR1 SGHTA, CDR2 FQGNSA. V was pared by 6 bases and J by 3 bases, with 15 bases between. CDR3 residues: CASRHPTANYEQYF. The CDR3 DNA follows: TGTGCCAGCAGACATCCGACAGCGAACTACGAGCAGTACTTC.

V is TRBV18 and J is TRBJ2-2, with D perhaps given as TRBD1 or TRBD2 (5 bases each). This CDR3 is built from 15 residues. Trimming removed 3 bases from V and 4 bases from J, with 12 bases in between. CDR1 and CDR2 from the germline V gene are KGHSH and LQKENI. The chain's CDR3 is CASSPPGTITGELFF. CDR3 coding DNA: TGTGCCAGCTCACCGCCCGGGACCATCACCGGGGAGCTGTTTTTT.

The chain links TRBV9 to TRBJ2-2; D gene uncertain. This CDR3 comprises 14 residues. Trimming shortened V by 3 bases and J by 0 bases, and 6 bases separated the two germline ends. Germline-derived CDR1 and CDR2 are SGDLS and YYNGEE. As DNA, the CDR3 is TGTGCCAGCAGCGCGACCTCGAACACCGGGGAGCTGTTTTTT. Its protein product is CASSATSNTGELFF.

The V call is TRBV5-1, the J call TRBJ1-6, with a weak D call TRBD1 (5 bases). This CDR3 has 17 amino acids. Trimming stripped 1 base from V and 5 bases from J, with 16 bases between. Germline CDR1 is SGHRS and CDR2 is YFSETQ. CDR3 residues: CASSLRDPETDNSPLHF. Here the CDR3 DNA reads TGCGCCAGCAGCTTGCGGGACCCGGAGACGGATAATTCACCCCTCCACTTT.

This chain links TRBV2 with TRBJ2-3; D may be TRBD2 (5 bases). Trimming stripped 7 bases from V and 3 bases from J, with 11 bases between. Germline CDR1 SNHLY, CDR2 FYNNEI. The CDR3 loop spans 13 amino acids. The CDR3: CASKTGWTDTQYF. The CDR3, as DNA: TGTGCCAGCAAAACGGGGTGGACAGATACGCAGTATTTT.